The source of this T cell receptor beta chain is a study of blood T cell repertoires in COVID-19. Followed longitudinally, the Seattle patients had been enrolled during active infection. TCRdb's table, derived via immunoSEQ multiplex PCR, lists solely in-frame clones and lacks some. The data contain around 210,000 clones, roughly 84% of them seen just once; the ten biggest clones take up 15% to 20%. This clone was observed once. This CDR3 contains 13 residues. V shed 6 bases and J shed 8 bases, with 16 bases lying between them. Sequenced material: peripheral blood. The sequence was obtained from a man aged 45-65 years with COVID-19, enrolled during active disease. This chain uses TRBV12-3 or TRBV12-4 with TRBJ2-5; maybe TRBD1 (7 bases). The CDR3 is CASRLQGGRTQYF. The CDR3 DNA reads TGTGCCAGCAGGCTTCAGGGGGGCCGAACCCAGTACTTC.